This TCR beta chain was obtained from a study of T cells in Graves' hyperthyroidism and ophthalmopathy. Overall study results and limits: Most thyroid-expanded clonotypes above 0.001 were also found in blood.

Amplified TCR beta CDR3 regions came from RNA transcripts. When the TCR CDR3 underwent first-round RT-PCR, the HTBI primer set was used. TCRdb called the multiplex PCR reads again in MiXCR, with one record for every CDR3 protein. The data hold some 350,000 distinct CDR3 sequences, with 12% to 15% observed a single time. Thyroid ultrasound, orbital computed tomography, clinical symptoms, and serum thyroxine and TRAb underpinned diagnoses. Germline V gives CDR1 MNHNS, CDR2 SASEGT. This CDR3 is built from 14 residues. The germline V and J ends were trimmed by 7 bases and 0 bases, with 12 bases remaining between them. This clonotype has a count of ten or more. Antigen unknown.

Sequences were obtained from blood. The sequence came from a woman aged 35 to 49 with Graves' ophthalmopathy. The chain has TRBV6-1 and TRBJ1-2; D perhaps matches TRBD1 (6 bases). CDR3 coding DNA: TGTGCCAGCACACACAGGGAGGCTAACTATGGCTACACCTTC. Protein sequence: CASTHREANYGYTF.